The rows below give T cell receptor beta chains drawn from one sample of a study of T cells in Graves' hyperthyroidism and ophthalmopathy. TCRdb passed the multiplex PCR reads through MiXCR, listing each CDR3 protein once. The sample holds about 620,000 distinct CDR3 sequences, 15% to 20% seen once. Sequencing was carried out using blood. The receptor source for this set is a woman under 40 with Graves' hyperthyroidism. Both conserved end residues are part of each CDR3. D genes are given only for firm matches. Not all rows give a size; the values are once, few, many and, for expanded clones, a class.

TRBJ2-1 | TRBV4-2 | TRBD1 | 14 | - | CASSPGQGKDEQFF | TGTGCCAGCAGCCCAGGACAGGGTAAGGATGAGCAGTTCTTC
TRBJ2-1 | TRBV24-1 | TRBD2 | 15 | - | CATGDSSGRADEQFF | TGTGCCACCGGGGACTCCAGCGGGAGGGCGGATGAGCAGTTCTTC
TRBJ2-3 | TRBV27 | - | 15 | many | CASSLGRRNTDTQYF | TGTGCCAGCAGCCTGGGGCGGCGGAACACAGATACGCAGTATTTT
TRBJ2-5 | TRBV4-1 | TRBD1 | 15 | - | CASSRYLTGFETQYF | TGCGCCAGCAGCCGCTACCTGACAGGGTTCGAGACCCAGTACTTC
TRBJ1-1 | TRBV9 | - | 14 | - | CASSAVDKNTEAFF | TGTGCCAGCAGCGCGGTCGATAAGAACACTGAAGCTTTCTTT
TRBJ2-1 | TRBV29-1 | TRBD2 | 14 | - | CSVERQSGRGEQFF | TGCAGCGTTGAAAGACAGAGCGGGAGGGGTGAGCAGTTCTTC
TRBJ1-2 | TRBV9 | - | 14 | many | CASSQTTANYGYTF | TGTGCCAGCAGCCAAACAACAGCGAACTATGGCTACACCTTC
TRBJ2-1 | TRBV9 | - | 16 | - | CASSRGGARSYNEQFF | TGTGCCAGCAGCAGGGGGGGGGCCAGGTCCTACAATGAGCAGTTCTTC
TRBJ2-2 | TRBV27 | - | 15 | few | CASSPGLRNTGELFF | TGTGCCAGCAGTCCGGGACTTAGGAACACCGGGGAGCTGTTTTTT
TRBJ2-1 | TRBV20-1 | TRBD2 | 14 | many | CSAGLAGGINEQFF | TGCAGTGCTGGACTAGCGGGAGGAATAAATGAGCAGTTCTTC
TRBJ2-3 | TRBV2 | - | 13 | many | CASRATSTDTQYF | TGTGCCAGCAGGGCCACTAGCACAGATACGCAGTATTTT
TRBJ2-7 | TRBV9 | TRBD2 | 14 | few | CASSDLAGAGEQYF | TGTGCCAGCAGCGACCTAGCGGGAGCGGGCGAGCAGTACTTC
TRBJ2-1 | TRBV20-1 | - | 18 | many | CSARDWPGVTSDSNEQFF | TGCAGTGCTAGAGATTGGCCGGGAGTGACCTCAGATTCCAATGAGCAGTTCTTC
TRBJ1-6 | TRBV5-1 | - | 16 | - | CASSLGAGTGGSPLHF | TGCGCCAGCAGCTTGGGGGCCGGGACTGGTGGTTCACCCCTCCACTTT